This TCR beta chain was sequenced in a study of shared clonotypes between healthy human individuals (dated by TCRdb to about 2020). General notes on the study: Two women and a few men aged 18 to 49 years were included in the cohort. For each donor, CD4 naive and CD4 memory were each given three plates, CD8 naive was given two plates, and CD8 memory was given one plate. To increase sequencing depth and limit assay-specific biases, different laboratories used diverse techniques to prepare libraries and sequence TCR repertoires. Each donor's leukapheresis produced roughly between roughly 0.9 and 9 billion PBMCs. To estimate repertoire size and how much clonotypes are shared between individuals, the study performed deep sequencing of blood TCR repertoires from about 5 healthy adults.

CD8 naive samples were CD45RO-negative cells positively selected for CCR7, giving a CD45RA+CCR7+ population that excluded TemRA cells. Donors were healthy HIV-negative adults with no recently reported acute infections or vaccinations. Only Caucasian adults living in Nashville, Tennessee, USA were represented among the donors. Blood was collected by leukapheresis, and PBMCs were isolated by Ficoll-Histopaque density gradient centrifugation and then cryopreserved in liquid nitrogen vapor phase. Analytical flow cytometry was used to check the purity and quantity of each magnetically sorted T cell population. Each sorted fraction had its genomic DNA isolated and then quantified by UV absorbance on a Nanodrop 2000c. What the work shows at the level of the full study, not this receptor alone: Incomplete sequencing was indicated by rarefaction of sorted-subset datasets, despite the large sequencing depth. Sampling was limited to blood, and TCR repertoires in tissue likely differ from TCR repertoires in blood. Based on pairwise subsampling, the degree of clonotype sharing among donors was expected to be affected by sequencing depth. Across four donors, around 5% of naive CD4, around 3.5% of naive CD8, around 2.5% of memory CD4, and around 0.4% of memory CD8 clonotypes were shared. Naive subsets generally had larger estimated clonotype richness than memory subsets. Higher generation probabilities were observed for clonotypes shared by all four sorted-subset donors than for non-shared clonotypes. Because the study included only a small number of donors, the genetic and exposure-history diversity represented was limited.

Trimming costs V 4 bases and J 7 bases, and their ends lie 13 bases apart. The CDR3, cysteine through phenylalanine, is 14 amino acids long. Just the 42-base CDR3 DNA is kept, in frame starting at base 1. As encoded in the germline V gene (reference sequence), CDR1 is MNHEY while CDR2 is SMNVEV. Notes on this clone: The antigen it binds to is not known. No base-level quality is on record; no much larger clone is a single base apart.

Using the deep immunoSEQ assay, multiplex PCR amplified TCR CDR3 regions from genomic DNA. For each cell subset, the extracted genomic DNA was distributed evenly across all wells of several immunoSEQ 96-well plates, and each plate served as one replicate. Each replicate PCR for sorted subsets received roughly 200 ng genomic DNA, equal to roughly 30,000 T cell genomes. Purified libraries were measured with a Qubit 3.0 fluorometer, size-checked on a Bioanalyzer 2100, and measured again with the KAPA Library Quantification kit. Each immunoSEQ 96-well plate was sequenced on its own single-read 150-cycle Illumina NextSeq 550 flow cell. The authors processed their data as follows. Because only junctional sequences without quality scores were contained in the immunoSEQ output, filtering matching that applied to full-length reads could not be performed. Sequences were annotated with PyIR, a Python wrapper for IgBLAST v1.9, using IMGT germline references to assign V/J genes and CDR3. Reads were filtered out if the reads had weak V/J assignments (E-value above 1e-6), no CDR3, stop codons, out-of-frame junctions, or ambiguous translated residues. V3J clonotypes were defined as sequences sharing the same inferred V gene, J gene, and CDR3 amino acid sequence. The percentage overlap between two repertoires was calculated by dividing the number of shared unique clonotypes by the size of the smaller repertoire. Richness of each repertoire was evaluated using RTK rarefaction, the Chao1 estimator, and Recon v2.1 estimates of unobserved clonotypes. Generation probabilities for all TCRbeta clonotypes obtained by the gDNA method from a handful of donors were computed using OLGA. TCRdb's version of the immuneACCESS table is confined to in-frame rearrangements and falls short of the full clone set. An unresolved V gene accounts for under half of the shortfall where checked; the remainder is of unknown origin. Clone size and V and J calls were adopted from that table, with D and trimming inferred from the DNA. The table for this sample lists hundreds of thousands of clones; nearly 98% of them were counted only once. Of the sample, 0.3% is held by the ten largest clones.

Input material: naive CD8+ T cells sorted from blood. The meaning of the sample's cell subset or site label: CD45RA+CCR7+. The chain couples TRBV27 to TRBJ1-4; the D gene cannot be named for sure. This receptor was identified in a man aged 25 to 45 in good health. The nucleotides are TGTGCCAGCAGTTCATCCGGGTTGCTTGAAAAACTGTTTTTT. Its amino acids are CASSSSGLLEKLFF.